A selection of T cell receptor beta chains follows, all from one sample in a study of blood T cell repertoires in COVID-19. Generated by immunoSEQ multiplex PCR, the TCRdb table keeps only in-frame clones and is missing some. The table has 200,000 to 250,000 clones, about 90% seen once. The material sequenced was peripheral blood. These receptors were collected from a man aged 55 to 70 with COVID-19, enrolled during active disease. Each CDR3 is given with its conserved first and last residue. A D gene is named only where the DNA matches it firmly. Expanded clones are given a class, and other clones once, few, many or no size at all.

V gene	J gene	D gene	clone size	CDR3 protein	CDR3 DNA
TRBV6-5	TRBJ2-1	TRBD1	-	CASSPGQGSYNEQFF	TGTGCCAGCAGTCCGGGACAGGGATCCTACAATGAGCAGTTCTTC
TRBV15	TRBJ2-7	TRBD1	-	CATTGQGYEQYF	TGTGCCACCACGGGACAGGGCTACGAGCAGTACTTC
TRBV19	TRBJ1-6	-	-	CASSIAGTPYGNSPLHF	TGTGCCAGTAGTATAGCCGGGACACCCTACGGTAATTCACCCCTCCACTTT
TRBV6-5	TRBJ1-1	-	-	CASSYSSNRVTEAFF	TGTGCCAGCAGTTACTCGAGTAACAGGGTCACTGAAGCTTTCTTT
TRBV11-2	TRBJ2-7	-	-	CASTRGSREQYF	TGTGCCAGCACCCGGGGGTCGAGGGAGCAGTACTTC
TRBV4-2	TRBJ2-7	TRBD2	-	CASSQLTSGSVEQYF	TGTGCCAGCAGCCAACTCACTAGCGGGAGTGTCGAGCAGTACTTC
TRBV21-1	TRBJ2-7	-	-	CASSKPEGWKDEQYF	TGTGCCAGCAGCAAACCGGAGGGTTGGAAGGACGAGCAGTACTTC
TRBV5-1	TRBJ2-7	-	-	CASSQQGVLFYEQYF	TGCGCCAGCAGTCAACAGGGTGTCCTTTTCTACGAGCAGTACTTC
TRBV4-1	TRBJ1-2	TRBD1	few	CASSQQRTGRGYTF	TGCGCCAGCAGCCAACAGAGGACAGGACGTGGCTACACCTTC
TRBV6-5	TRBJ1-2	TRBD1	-	CASSYTGQGGSYTF	TGTGCCAGCAGTTATACTGGACAGGGAGGGAGCTACACCTTC
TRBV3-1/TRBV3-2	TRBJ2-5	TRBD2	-	CASSHRGGETQYF	TGTGCCAGCAGCCATCGGGGGGGAGAGACCCAGTACTTC
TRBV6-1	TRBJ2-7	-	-	CATIQGASYEQYF	TGTGCCACCATACAGGGAGCGTCCTACGAGCAGTACTTC
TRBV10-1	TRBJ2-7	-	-	CASSNSDWPATYEQYF	TGCGCCAGCAGTAATTCGGACTGGCCTGCCACCTACGAGCAGTACTTC
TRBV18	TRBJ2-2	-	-	CASSPREARVFTGELFF	TGTGCCAGCTCACCACGGGAGGCCCGAGTGTTCACCGGGGAGCTGTTTTTT
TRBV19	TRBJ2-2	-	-	CASSPSDTNTGELFF	TGTGCCAGTAGTCCCTCGGACACAAACACCGGGGAGCTGTTTTTT
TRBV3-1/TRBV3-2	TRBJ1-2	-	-	CASGDNPYGYTF	TGTGCCAGCGGTGACAACCCCTATGGCTACACCTTC
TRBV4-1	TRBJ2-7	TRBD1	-	CASSQGHRGRTGEQYF	TGCGCCAGCAGCCAAGGGCACAGGGGTAGGACTGGCGAGCAGTACTTC
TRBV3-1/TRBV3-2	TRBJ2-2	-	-	CASSQDLAASYTGELFF	TGTGCCAGCAGCCAAGATTTGGCAGCGAGCTACACCGGGGAGCTGTTTTTT
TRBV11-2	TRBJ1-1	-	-	CASSLEGKGSEAFF	TGTGCCAGCAGCTTAGAGGGGAAGGGGTCTGAAGCTTTCTTT
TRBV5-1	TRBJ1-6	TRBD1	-	CASSFRGRDNSPLHF	TGCGCCAGCAGCTTCAGGGGGCGCGATAATTCACCCCTCCACTTT
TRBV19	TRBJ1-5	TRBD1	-	CATQGRGTVNSNQPQHF	TGTGCCACCCAGGGAAGAGGGACAGTTAATAGCAATCAGCCCCAGCATTTT
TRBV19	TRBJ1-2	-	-	CASTPSQGSTSYGYTF	TGTGCCAGTACCCCATCCCAGGGGTCGACAAGCTATGGCTACACCTTC
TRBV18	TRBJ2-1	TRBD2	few	CASSPQELAGLTYNEQFF	TGTGCCAGCTCACCACAAGAACTAGCGGGGCTCACCTACAATGAGCAGTTCTTC
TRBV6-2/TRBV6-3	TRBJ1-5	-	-	CASSYSNGGLRGQPQHF	TGTGCCAGCAGTTACTCGAACGGGGGGCTCAGGGGTCAGCCCCAGCATTTT
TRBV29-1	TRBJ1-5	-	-	CSVVWGDQPQHF	TGCAGCGTTGTTTGGGGGGATCAGCCCCAGCATTTT
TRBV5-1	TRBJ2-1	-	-	CASSPSSGSRANEQFF	TGCGCCAGCAGCCCTAGTAGTGGTAGCAGGGCGAATGAGCAGTTCTTC
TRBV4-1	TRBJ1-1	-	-	CASSPLQTFDAFF	TGCGCCAGCAGCCCACTCCAGACTTTTGACGCTTTCTTT